The clone carrying this T cell receptor (beta chain) has at least ten counts. From germline, CDR1 is WNHNN and CDR2 SYGVQD (reference sequence). The CDR3 runs 13 residues. Trimming shortened V by 5 bases and J by 3 bases, and 10 bases separated the two germline ends. Time point indicated: sample taken at primary tumor resection. A total of around 76 untreated early-stage non-small cell lung cancer patients served as donors. Unsorted whole RNA of tumor, nontumor lung or frozen PBMC was sequenced. These data originate in a study of spatial heterogeneity in lung cancer. About the research overall: Each distinct TCR and UMI combination averaged more than ten appearances in raw reads.

On each TCR cDNA molecule, a unique molecular identifier was present. TCRdb reanalysed the 5' RACE reads using MiXCR and keeps one entry per CDR3 protein. The sample lists over 50,000 distinct CDR3 sequences, about 5.9% occurring once. The chain combines TRBV10-1 with TRBJ2-5; D assignment may be TRBD1 or TRBD2 (5 bases each). Sequencing used PBMCs, obtained at surgery. This receptor was taken from a female donor with early-stage non-small cell lung cancer. CDR3 protein: CASSRDEEETQYF. For the CDR3, the DNA is TGCGCCAGCAGTAGGGACGAGGAAGAGACCCAGTACTTC.